A selection of T cell receptor beta chains follows, all from one sample in a study of blood T cell repertoires in COVID-19. The assay was immunoSEQ multiplex PCR, and TCRdb's table has in-frame clones only and misses some. The repertoire consists of some 270,000 clones, with around 85% occurring once and the leading ten covering over 7.5%. What was sequenced was PBMCs or T cells enriched from blood (not recorded which). The source of these receptors is a woman in her forties or fifties with acute COVID-19. Both conserved end residues are part of each CDR3. Each record gives: D gene, V gene, J gene, CDR3 protein. The D gene is left open where the match is weak.

D: NA
V: TRBV7-8
J: TRBJ2-7
CDR3: CASSLVVGRGEQYF

D: TRBD2
V: TRBV10-3
J: TRBJ2-3
CDR3: CAISQGSGGGGTQYF

D: TRBD1
V: TRBV5-5
J: TRBJ1-2
CDR3: CASSLAGQGWGDGYTF

D: TRBD1
V: TRBV7-3
J: TRBJ1-6
CDR3: CASSSQGDSPLHF

D: NA
V: TRBV27
J: TRBJ2-2
CDR3: CASKPTTNTGELFF

D: NA
V: TRBV11-2
J: TRBJ2-1
CDR3: CASSLVSNEQFF

D: TRBD1
V: TRBV5-1
J: TRBJ1-2
CDR3: CASSLTGGNYGYTF

D: NA
V: TRBV6-5
J: TRBJ2-5
CDR3: CASTQGGTQYF

D: TRBD1
V: TRBV7-9
J: TRBJ2-1
CDR3: CASIDTGGSYNEQFF

D: NA
V: TRBV30
J: TRBJ2-1
CDR3: CAWSLWGGSNEQFF

D: NA
V: TRBV4-3
J: TRBJ1-6
CDR3: CASSQDQGYNSPLHF

D: TRBD1
V: TRBV9
J: TRBJ1-2
CDR3: CASSVAGGSYGYTF

D: TRBD2
V: TRBV4-1
J: TRBJ2-1
CDR3: CASSQAGLVIYNEQFF

D: NA
V: TRBV9
J: TRBJ2-2
CDR3: CASSPRDEHTGELFF

D: TRBD1
V: TRBV7-2
J: TRBJ1-1
CDR3: CASSSRQGGHSNTEAFF

D: NA
V: TRBV3-1/TRBV3-2
J: TRBJ2-5
CDR3: CASSQVNWREQETQYF